Sequencing of this TCR beta chain was carried out in a study of T cell responses to AZD1222 COVID-19 vaccine. Data came from immunoSEQ multiplex PCR; TCRdb stores just in-frame clones and leaves some out. Among some 97,000 clones listed, around 87% were seen once. V was pared by 5 bases and J by 3 bases, with 13 bases of the junction left unmatched. Germline CDR1 and CDR2: SGHVS and FQNEAQ. The CDR3 loop spans 17 amino acids. A remark on this clone: Its target is unknown.

Regarding the study as a whole: An increase in Spike-specific TCR breadth and depth was observed after two AZD1222 doses.

This receptor was identified in an adult in good health. The rearrangement links TRBV7-8 to TRBJ2-1, with 7 bases identical to TRBD1. Specimen: peripheral blood, collected on day 0 of MenACWY control vaccination. The CDR3 DNA reads TGTGCCAGCAGCATAAATTTCGACAGGGCCCGCTACAATGAGCAGTTCTTC. Translating it yields CASSINFDRARYNEQFF.